This is a list of T cell receptor beta chains from one sample in a study of naive and memory T cell subsets. In TCRdb, the UMI-ligation and nested PCR reads were re-called with MiXCR into one record per CDR3 protein. Of some 15,000 distinct CDR3 sequences in the sample, roughly 5% are singletons; the top ten hold 8.2%. This material consisted of skin, taken from a tuberculin skin test site. These TCRs come from an adult in good health. Each CDR3 is given with its conserved first and last residue. D genes are given only for firm matches. The size field is filled for only some rows; it gives once, few, many or a size class.

j_gene: TRBJ1-2; abundance: many; v_gene: TRBV7-2; d_gene: .; CDR3nt: TGTGCCAGCAGCTCATCAAGGGTGGAAGCTAACTATGGCTACACCTTC; CDR3aa: CASSSSRVEANYGYTF
j_gene: TRBJ1-5; abundance: medium-sized; v_gene: TRBV20-1; d_gene: .; CDR3nt: TGCAGTGCTAGTAATCCGGTGGCTAATCAGCCCCAGCATTTT; CDR3aa: CSASNPVANQPQHF
j_gene: TRBJ1-1; abundance: .; v_gene: TRBV6-2/TRBV6-3; d_gene: .; CDR3nt: TGTGCCGCCAGTGAGAACACTGAAGCTTTCTTT; CDR3aa: CAASENTEAFF
j_gene: TRBJ1-6; abundance: many; v_gene: TRBV27; d_gene: .; CDR3nt: TGTGCCAGCAGTTGGGAGGGGAATTCACCCCTCCACTTT; CDR3aa: CASSWEGNSPLHF
j_gene: TRBJ1-2; abundance: many; v_gene: TRBV7-2; d_gene: TRBD1; CDR3nt: TGTGCCAGCAGCTTAGAAAGGGGGCGGGGCTACACCTTC; CDR3aa: CASSLERGRGYTF
j_gene: TRBJ1-4; abundance: many; v_gene: TRBV28; d_gene: TRBD1; CDR3nt: TGTGCCAGCAGAGCCGGGACAGCTAATGAAAAACTGTTTTTT; CDR3aa: CASRAGTANEKLFF
j_gene: TRBJ2-7; abundance: medium-sized; v_gene: TRBV4-3; d_gene: TRBD2; CDR3nt: TGCGCCAGCAGCCTCTGGACTAGCGGCGAGCAGTACTTC; CDR3aa: CASSLWTSGEQYF
j_gene: TRBJ1-1; abundance: .; v_gene: TRBV5-1; d_gene: .; CDR3nt: TGCGCCAGCAGCTTGGAGGGCCCGAGTACCACTGAAGCTTTCTTT; CDR3aa: CASSLEGPSTTEAFF
j_gene: TRBJ2-1; abundance: medium-sized; v_gene: TRBV5-1; d_gene: .; CDR3nt: TGCGCCAGCAGCTTGCAGGGAGGAGCCTACAATGAGCAGTTCTTC; CDR3aa: CASSLQGGAYNEQFF
j_gene: TRBJ2-6; abundance: many; v_gene: TRBV28; d_gene: .; CDR3nt: TGTGCCAGCAGTCCACCCGCCGGGGCCAACGTCCTGACTTTC; CDR3aa: CASSPPAGANVLTF
j_gene: TRBJ2-3; abundance: many; v_gene: TRBV28; d_gene: TRBD2; CDR3nt: TGTGCCAGCAGTTTCGGCGGGGGGTCCGCAGATACGCAGTATTTT; CDR3aa: CASSFGGGSADTQYF
j_gene: TRBJ2-1; abundance: many; v_gene: TRBV27; d_gene: TRBD2; CDR3nt: TGTGCCAGCAGTTTCTTGCGCAGCAGCGGGGTCTCTCATGAGCAGTTCTTC; CDR3aa: CASSFLRSSGVSHEQFF
j_gene: TRBJ2-7; abundance: many; v_gene: TRBV20-1; d_gene: .; CDR3nt: TGCAGTGCTAGAGACAGGGTTTCCCCCCTATTGGAGCAGTACTTC; CDR3aa: CSARDRVSPLLEQYF
j_gene: TRBJ2-7; abundance: many; v_gene: TRBV6-2/TRBV6-3; d_gene: TRBD1; CDR3nt: TGTGCCAGCAGTTACTCCGGGACAGGGTCATACGAGCAGTACTTC; CDR3aa: CASSYSGTGSYEQYF
j_gene: TRBJ2-1; abundance: many; v_gene: TRBV28; d_gene: .; CDR3nt: TGTGCCAGCACATCCTCGGGCAACAATGAGCAGTTCTTC; CDR3aa: CASTSSGNNEQFF
j_gene: TRBJ1-1; abundance: few; v_gene: TRBV28; d_gene: TRBD1; CDR3nt: TGTGCCAGCAGTTTATGGAGCAGGGGGGCTTTCTTT; CDR3aa: CASSLWSRGAFF
j_gene: TRBJ2-7; abundance: many; v_gene: TRBV20-1; d_gene: .; CDR3nt: TGCAGTGCCGGCCGCGGACGGGGATTCTACGAGCAGTACTTC; CDR3aa: CSAGRGRGFYEQYF
j_gene: TRBJ2-1; abundance: medium-sized; v_gene: TRBV6-1; d_gene: .; CDR3nt: TGTGCCAGCATTAGAGACTCGACCTCTTCCAATGAGCAGTTCTTC; CDR3aa: CASIRDSTSSNEQFF
j_gene: TRBJ2-7; abundance: many; v_gene: TRBV20-1; d_gene: .; CDR3nt: TGCAGTGCTAGAGATCAAAGAAAGGGTTTGTACGAGCAGTACTTC; CDR3aa: CSARDQRKGLYEQYF
j_gene: TRBJ2-3; abundance: medium-sized; v_gene: TRBV20-1; d_gene: TRBD2; CDR3nt: TGCAGTGTTCGGCCGCTAGCGGACACAGATACGCAGTATTTT; CDR3aa: CSVRPLADTDTQYF
j_gene: TRBJ2-2; abundance: many; v_gene: TRBV5-1; d_gene: .; CDR3nt: TGCGCCAGCAGCGGACAAACCGTCGGAACCGGGGAGCTGTTTTTT; CDR3aa: CASSGQTVGTGELFF
j_gene: TRBJ2-1; abundance: medium-sized; v_gene: TRBV4-2; d_gene: TRBD1; CDR3nt: TGTGCCAGCAGCCAAGGGGGGACAGGGAAGAATGAGCAGTTCTTC; CDR3aa: CASSQGGTGKNEQFF
j_gene: TRBJ2-1; abundance: many; v_gene: TRBV11-2; d_gene: TRBD2; CDR3nt: TGTGCCAGCAGCTTAGTTGTGTTGGGCGGGACTAGCTCTCACAATGAGCAGTTCTTC; CDR3aa: CASSLVVLGGTSSHNEQFF
j_gene: TRBJ2-2; abundance: many; v_gene: TRBV2; d_gene: TRBD1; CDR3nt: TGTGCCAGCAGAGAACAGGGGATTACCGGGGAGCTGTTTTTT; CDR3aa: CASREQGITGELFF
j_gene: TRBJ1-5; abundance: .; v_gene: TRBV7-2; d_gene: .; CDR3nt: TGTGCCAGCAGCTTATTGGGGTTTGATCAGCCCCAGCATTTT; CDR3aa: CASSLLGFDQPQHF
j_gene: TRBJ2-7; abundance: many; v_gene: TRBV20-1; d_gene: .; CDR3nt: TGCAGTGCTAAGGCTCCCAGGGCGACCTACGAGCAGTACTTC; CDR3aa: CSAKAPRATYEQYF
j_gene: TRBJ2-5; abundance: many; v_gene: TRBV6-9; d_gene: TRBD2; CDR3nt: TGTGCCGCCGACGTTTTGGCGGGACTAGCGGGGCAAGAGACCCAGTACTTC; CDR3aa: CAADVLAGLAGQETQYF
j_gene: TRBJ2-6; abundance: few; v_gene: TRBV7-6; d_gene: .; CDR3nt: TGTGCCAGCAGCTTAAGGGGATGGGAGAGCTCTGGGGCCAACGTCCTGACTTTC; CDR3aa: CASSLRGWESSGANVLTF
j_gene: TRBJ1-5; abundance: many; v_gene: TRBV30; d_gene: TRBD1; CDR3nt: TGTGCCTGGAGCAATCCACGGACAGGGGGTCAGCCCCAGCATTTT; CDR3aa: CAWSNPRTGGQPQHF
j_gene: TRBJ2-7; abundance: many; v_gene: TRBV13; d_gene: TRBD2; CDR3nt: TGTGCCAGCAGCTTAGGCCTCGGTAGCGGGGTATCCTACGAGCAGTACTTC; CDR3aa: CASSLGLGSGVSYEQYF
j_gene: TRBJ1-1; abundance: few; v_gene: TRBV27; d_gene: TRBD1; CDR3nt: TGTGCCAGCAGTTTATGGGGACAGGGGCGAAACATGAACACTGAAGCTTTCTTT; CDR3aa: CASSLWGQGRNMNTEAFF
j_gene: TRBJ2-7; abundance: many; v_gene: TRBV29-1; d_gene: .; CDR3nt: TGCAGCGTAGGCTACGGAGACGTCGCCGAGCAGTACTTC; CDR3aa: CSVGYGDVAEQYF
j_gene: TRBJ1-1; abundance: many; v_gene: TRBV6-2/TRBV6-3; d_gene: .; CDR3nt: TGTGCCAGCAGTGAATACAGGGCAACTGAAGCTTTCTTT; CDR3aa: CASSEYRATEAFF
j_gene: TRBJ2-7; abundance: many; v_gene: TRBV4-1; d_gene: .; CDR3nt: TGCGCCAGCAGCCAAAGGCACACAGTCGCCTTCTACGAGCAGTACTTC; CDR3aa: CASSQRHTVAFYEQYF
j_gene: TRBJ2-7; abundance: many; v_gene: TRBV5-1; d_gene: TRBD2; CDR3nt: TGCGCCAGCAGCTTGGTTCTAGCGGGGGGCCCTTACGAGCAGTACTTC; CDR3aa: CASSLVLAGGPYEQYF
j_gene: TRBJ1-5; abundance: many; v_gene: TRBV7-2; d_gene: TRBD1; CDR3nt: TGTGCCAGCAGCCCGACAGGGTATCAGCCCCAGCATTTT; CDR3aa: CASSPTGYQPQHF
j_gene: TRBJ2-1; abundance: many; v_gene: TRBV6-2/TRBV6-3; d_gene: .; CDR3nt: TGTGCCAGCATCTCCTGGACTGGGGGGCGTGAGCAGTTCTTC; CDR3aa: CASISWTGGREQFF
j_gene: TRBJ2-5; abundance: .; v_gene: TRBV5-1; d_gene: .; CDR3nt: TGCGCCAGCAGCCGGCGGGGCGGTCAAGAGACCCAGTACTTC; CDR3aa: CASSRRGGQETQYF
j_gene: TRBJ2-2; abundance: many; v_gene: TRBV7-6; d_gene: .; CDR3nt: TGTGCCAGCAGCTTAGCGGTCGGACGAACCACCGGGGAGCTGTTTTTT; CDR3aa: CASSLAVGRTTGELFF
j_gene: TRBJ2-7; abundance: many; v_gene: TRBV7-6; d_gene: .; CDR3nt: TGTGCCAGCAGCTTGTACCCAAAAGGGGGGAGGGCCTACGAGCAGTACTTC; CDR3aa: CASSLYPKGGRAYEQYF
j_gene: TRBJ2-3; abundance: medium-sized; v_gene: TRBV19; d_gene: .; CDR3nt: TGTGCCAGTAGTATTCATCAGGGGCGCACAGATACGCAGTATTTT; CDR3aa: CASSIHQGRTDTQYF
j_gene: TRBJ2-7; abundance: many; v_gene: TRBV15; d_gene: TRBD2; CDR3nt: TGTGCCACCAGCAGAGCGGGGGGTTACTCCTACGAGCAGTACTTC; CDR3aa: CATSRAGGYSYEQYF
j_gene: TRBJ1-1; abundance: few; v_gene: TRBV28; d_gene: .; CDR3nt: TGTGCCAGCATTGAAGAGGGCTGGAACACTGAAGCTTTCTTT; CDR3aa: CASIEEGWNTEAFF
j_gene: TRBJ2-1; abundance: medium-sized; v_gene: TRBV7-2; d_gene: TRBD2; CDR3nt: TGTGCCAGCAGCGCCCGCCCTCGGCGAGCGGGGGGCCTCAATGAGCAGTTCTTC; CDR3aa: CASSARPRRAGGLNEQFF
j_gene: TRBJ1-6; abundance: many; v_gene: TRBV28; d_gene: TRBD1; CDR3nt: TGTGCCAGCAGTTTGGGAACAGGGGGTTCTTCACCCCTCCACTTT; CDR3aa: CASSLGTGGSSPLHF